These 3 T cell receptor beta chains were sequenced from one sample in a study of T cell responses to AZD1222 COVID-19 vaccine. Generated by immunoSEQ multiplex PCR, the TCRdb table keeps only in-frame clones and is missing some. The table has 70,000 to 95,000 clones, more than 90% seen once. Sequencing used peripheral blood, obtained on day 0 of AZD1222 vaccination. The receptors here all came from an adult in good health.

This chain connects TRBV3-1 (or the pseudogene TRBV3-2) to TRBJ2-7, with unresolved D. The V end lost 6 bases, the J end lost 4 bases, and 16 bases lay between the germline ends. Germline assignment: CDR1 LGHDT and CDR2 YNNKEL (reference sequence). The CDR3 is 14 amino acids. The CDR3 nucleotides are TGTGCCAGCAGGGCTATGGTGGGTGGTTACGAGCAGTACTTC. Protein sequence: CASRAMVGGYEQYF.

This sequence joins TRBV5-1 and TRBJ2-1, with 11 bases matching TRBD2. The germline V gene has CDR1 SGHRS and CDR2 YFSETQ. Trimming cost V 0 bases and J 7 bases; bases outside gene matches: 6. The CDR3 is 16 residues long. The CDR3 here is CASSLELAGVKNEQFF. The CDR3 DNA sequence: TGCGCCAGCAGCTTGGAACTAGCGGGAGTCAAAAATGAGCAGTTCTTC.

The chain employs TRBV7-7 and TRBJ2-5, with D unclear. With 7 bases removed from V and 2 bases from J, the gap between germline ends came to 11 bases. This CDR3 spans 13 amino acids. Germline V gene sequence: CDR1 SSHAT, CDR2 FNYEAQ (reference sequence). The CDR3 protein is CASTKNPQETQYF. The CDR3 bases are TGTGCCAGCACCAAGAACCCACAAGAGACCCAGTACTTC.